The source of this T cell receptor beta chain is a study of Graves' ophthalmopathy and Graves' hyperthyroidism (dated by TCRdb to the late 2010s). About the investigation overall: Peripheral blood samples were taken at the time of initial diagnosis, before any treatment was given. The study used TCR beta repertoire signatures to distinguish Graves' ophthalmopathy from Graves' hyperthyroidism and to predict progression to ophthalmopathy. In total, 135 blood samples were TCR-sequenced: some 43 ophthalmopathy, some 75 hyperthyroidism and about 17 hyperthyroidism-to-ophthalmopathy patients. To explore V-J signatures distinguishing ophthalmopathy from hyperthyroidism, a discovery set of around 100 patients (roughly 44 ophthalmopathy, roughly 56 stable hyperthyroidism) was enrolled. An independent validation cohort was composed of roughly 19 hyperthyroidism patients and around 16 patients who later progressed from hyperthyroidism to ophthalmopathy. In six hyperthyroidism patients, T-cell repertoires of thyroid tissue and blood were compared. Once sampling was done, hyperthyroidism patients were given methimazole at a starting dose of 30 mg daily, while ophthalmopathy patients were given high-dose intravenous methylprednisolone. What the research found in general, with its limitations: Sample size was not predetermined statistically, and investigators were not blinded to group allocation. Ophthalmopathy was separated from stable hyperthyroidism by the 13-signature model with roughly 88% sensitivity and less than 82% specificity in cross-validation and with 80%/75% in the test set. Most of the expanded thyroid clonotypes with a frequency above 0.001 were also detected in blood, and it was suggested that the thyroid immune response may be reflected by blood repertoires. In validation, the model predicted ophthalmopathy progression with 70.59% sensitivity and around 72% specificity; some 13 predicted patients were CT-confirmed with GO in a median of 6.5 months.

Patients with ophthalmopathy had moderately to severely active disease, with a Clinical Activity Score of 3 or more, a NOSPECS grade of 4 or more, and a disease duration of less than 3 months. Patients with other autoimmune diseases, uncontrolled infections, pregnancy or lactation were excluded from the study. Clinical symptoms, serum thyroxine, TRAb, thyroid ultrasound and orbital computed tomography formed the basis of the diagnosis. Using Ficoll-Paque density gradient centrifugation, PBMCs were isolated from 9 to 10 ml of fresh peripheral blood. Total RNA was extracted with Trizol reagent and quality-checked on an Agilent 2100 Bioanalyzer. For repertoire sequencing, TCR beta CDR3 regions were amplified from RNA transcripts. The first round was an RT-PCR using HTBI primers with the Qiagen OneStep RT-PCR kit, and this first round was followed by a second-round multiplex PCR, then size selection and purification. Libraries were sequenced on an Illumina HiSeq2000 using paired-end 100 bp reads. From the authors' description of their analysis: SOAPnuke was used to process the reads, removing any read that contained adapters or uncalled bases, had a mean Phred below 15, or lacked an exact match to the constant primer or identifier. COPE v1.2.5 was used to merge the high-quality paired reads. Each unique nucleotide sequence was treated as a clonotype, and MiTCR v1.1 was used to align the clonotypes to the IMGT TRB V, D and J references. Only V-J combinations with frequency above 0.0001 were analysed, covering 99% to 99.2% of repertoires. For each V-J combination, a TCR clonal expansion and chaos score was defined as the ratio of F50 clonal expansion to chaos observed in the TCRdist matrix. Welch's t-statistics and random forest were used to reduce features to about 14 V-J combinations, which were fed into a naive Bayes classifier. Thyroid-blood repertoire similarity was quantified with the Morisita-Horn index. TCRdb applied fastp at Q25 and MiXCR to the public reads, then kept only in-frame beta chains. Rows are combined by CDR3 protein, so each entry shows the most common genes and DNA. The authors' filters were not applied to this entry. The sample data list 660,000 or so distinct CDR3 sequences, and roughly 39% of these were observed just once. 2.5% to 3.5% of the sample is taken by the ten largest.

There are many counts of this clonotype. Its antigen is still unknown. Base quality data are lacking; no much larger clone is found one base away. At the junction V is shortened by 4 bases and J by 3 bases, with 6 bases in between. CDR1 and CDR2 (MRHNA, SNTAGT) derive from the germline V gene. The CDR3 starts with the cysteine, ends with the phenylalanine, and has 13 residues. The entry retains the CDR3 DNA only, 39 bases that are in frame from base 1. The receptor chain draws on TRBV6-4 and TRBJ2-2; the D segment cannot be called with confidence. The TCR sequence derives from an adult man with Graves' ophthalmopathy. Sequencing was carried out using peripheral blood. The DNA sequence is as follows: TGTGCCAGCAGTGCTACTGACACCGGGGAGCTGTTTTTT. This encodes CASSATDTGELFF.